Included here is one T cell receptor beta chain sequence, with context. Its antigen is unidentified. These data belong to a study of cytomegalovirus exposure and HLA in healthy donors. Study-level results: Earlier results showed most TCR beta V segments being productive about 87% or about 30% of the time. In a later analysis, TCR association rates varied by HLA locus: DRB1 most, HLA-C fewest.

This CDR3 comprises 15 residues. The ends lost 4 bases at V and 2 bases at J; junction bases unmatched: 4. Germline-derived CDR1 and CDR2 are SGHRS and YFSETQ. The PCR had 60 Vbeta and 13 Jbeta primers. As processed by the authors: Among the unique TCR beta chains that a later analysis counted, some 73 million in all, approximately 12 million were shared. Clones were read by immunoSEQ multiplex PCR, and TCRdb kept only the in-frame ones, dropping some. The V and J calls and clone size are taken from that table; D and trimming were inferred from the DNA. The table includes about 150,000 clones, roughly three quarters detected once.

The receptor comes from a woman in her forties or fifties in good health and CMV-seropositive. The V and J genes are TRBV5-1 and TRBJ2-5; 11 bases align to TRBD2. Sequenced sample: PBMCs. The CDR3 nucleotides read TGCGCCAGCAGCCAAGGACTAGCGGGTCAAGAGACCCAGTACTTC. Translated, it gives CASSQGLAGQETQYF.